The source of this T cell receptor beta chain is a study of tumor-infiltrating lymphocytes in oesophageal squamous cell carcinoma. TCRdb reanalysed the PCR reads using MiXCR and keeps one entry per CDR3 protein. The sample has over 15,000 distinct CDR3 sequences; over 45% are singletons. There are 16 residues in the CDR3. Germline CDR1 and CDR2: SGHVS and FQNEAQ. This clonotype showed up just a few times. The V gene is TRBV7-8, the J gene TRBJ2-6; 9 bases are a match to TRBD2. Gene TRBJ2-1 matches the end of the DNA better, so the J call may be wrong. The TCR originated in a male donor with esophageal squamous cell carcinoma. The sequenced material came from esophageal tumor tissue. The chain's CDR3 is CASSLTTLRSGGEQFF. CDR3 coding DNA: TGTGCCAGCAGCTTAACAACACTAAGGAGCGGGGGGGAGCAGTTCTTC.